A selection of T cell receptor beta chains follows, all from one sample in a study of cytomegalovirus exposure and HLA in healthy donors. Assay used: immunoSEQ multiplex PCR; TCRdb lists only in-frame clones, some missing. The data hold about 130,000 clones, with over 80% observed a single time. Sequencing was performed on PBMCs. These receptors were obtained from a boy aged 5 to 17 in good health and CMV-seronegative. Both conserved end residues are part of each CDR3. The D gene is left open where the match is weak. Expanded clones get a size class; other rows say once, few or many, or leave the size out.

j_call,v_call,clone_size,d_call,cdr3_aa,cdr3_nt
TRBJ2-2,TRBV7-3,once,NA,CASSRTATGELFF,TGTGCCAGCAGCCGGACAGCCACCGGGGAGCTGTTTTTT
TRBJ2-7,TRBV6-5,NA,NA,CASSPPGGSGYEQYF,TGTGCCAGCAGTCCCCCCGGGGGAAGTGGGTACGAGCAGTACTTC
TRBJ1-1,TRBV4-2,NA,NA,CASSQGGLSRTEAFF,TGTGCCAGCAGCCAAGGGGGGCTGAGCAGAACTGAAGCTTTCTTT
TRBJ2-5,TRBV6-1,NA,NA,CASSEIRGTGIGGGQETQYF,TGTGCCAGCAGTGAGATCCGTGGTACAGGGATTGGGGGGGGCCAAGAGACCCAGTACTTC
TRBJ1-1,TRBV6-6,NA,TRBD1,CASSKQGIGTEAFF,TGTGCCAGCAGTAAACAGGGGATAGGGACTGAAGCTTTCTTT
TRBJ2-6,TRBV25-1,few,NA,CASTGGLGANVLTF,TGTGCCAGCACAGGGGGGCTTGGGGCCAACGTCCTGACTTTC
TRBJ2-1,TRBV23-1,NA,NA,CASSRLLSQGRINEQFF,TGCGCCAGCAGTCGCCTCCTTTCGCAGGGTCGGATCAATGAGCAGTTCTTC
TRBJ2-1,TRBV29-1,NA,NA,CSVVGGFRHEQFF,TGCAGCGTTGTAGGCGGTTTCCGCCATGAGCAGTTCTTC
TRBJ1-2,TRBV27,NA,NA,CATVDGVYGYTF,TGTGCCACCGTGGACGGGGTCTATGGCTACACCTTC
TRBJ1-4,TRBV7-9,NA,TRBD1,CASSFGQVAEKLFF,TGTGCCAGCAGCTTCGGACAGGTGGCTGAAAAACTGTTTTTT
TRBJ2-7,TRBV5-6,NA,NA,CASSLGGSHSYEQYF,TGTGCCAGCAGCTTAGGAGGGTCCCACTCCTACGAGCAGTACTTC
TRBJ2-5,TRBV2,NA,TRBD2,CASIGLEGETQYF,TGTGCCAGCATCGGACTAGAAGGCGAGACCCAGTACTTC
TRBJ1-5,TRBV5-6,NA,NA,CASSRPNEGQPQHF,TGTGCCAGCAGCCGCCCGAATGAGGGTCAGCCCCAGCATTTT
TRBJ2-7,TRBV5-4,few,TRBD2,CASSLEPGGSYEQYF,TGTGCCAGCAGCTTAGAGCCCGGGGGGTCTTACGAGCAGTACTTC